These T cell receptor beta chains were read from a single sample in a study of beta chain features in type 1 diabetes. Sequencing used immunoSEQ multiplex PCR; TCRdb keeps in-frame clones, though not all of them. The table lists 120,000 to 150,000 clones, under 11% of them singletons. The sample was naive CD4+ T cells from blood. The receptors stem from a man younger than 30 in good health. Both conserved end residues are part of each CDR3. A D gene is named only where the DNA matches it firmly. Size is stated for part of the rows, as once, few or many counts, or as a class when the clone is expanded.

>TRBD1|TRBJ1-5|TRBV5-4|few
TGTGCCAGCAGCCAGGGGGGCAATCAGCCCCAGCATTTT
CASSQGGNQPQHF
>NA|TRBJ1-2|TRBV5-6|many
TGTGCCAGCAGCTTGGTGAGGGTCGACTATGGCTACACCTTC
CASSLVRVDYGYTF
>TRBD1|TRBJ1-5|TRBV2|NA
TGTGCCAGCGGCGGGACAGGGAGGAGGCAGCCCCAGCATTTT
CASGGTGRRQPQHF
>NA|TRBJ1-5|TRBV29-1|NA
TGCAGCGCCGCCGGACAGTCAAATCAGCCCCAGCATTTT
CSAAGQSNQPQHF
>NA|TRBJ2-7|TRBV6-1|NA
TGTGCCAGCAGTGAAATTCCCGGGACACTAATCTACGAGCAGTACTTC
CASSEIPGTLIYEQYF
>NA|TRBJ2-3|TRBV4-3|few
TGCGCCAGCAGCCGCCTACAGGGGGGGGTCGGAGATACGCAGTATTTT
CASSRLQGGVGDTQYF
>NA|TRBJ2-1|TRBV5-1|few
TGCGCCAGCAGCAGCAGGGCTGGGAATGAGCAGTTCTTC
CASSSRAGNEQFF
>NA|TRBJ2-3|TRBV7-2|few
TGTGCCAGCAGCGCCGCGGGGGCCAGCACAGATACGCAGTATTTT
CASSAAGASTDTQYF
>TRBD1|TRBJ2-1|TRBV15|NA
TGTGCCACCAGGCCTTGGACAGGGGAAGGTGAGCAGTTCTTC
CATRPWTGEGEQFF
>TRBD2|TRBJ2-7|TRBV6-6|few
TGTGCCAGCAGTCCGGGGGGGACCCACTACGAGCAGTACTTC
CASSPGGTHYEQYF
>TRBD1|TRBJ2-7|TRBV6-1|NA
TGTGCCAGCAGGCGGGACAGGGGATTCTTCTACGAGCAGTACTTC
CASRRDRGFFYEQYF
>TRBD2|TRBJ2-7|TRBV10-1|few
TGCGCCAGCAGCCCCGGGACCCCCGGGGGGGCCGAGCAGTACTTC
CASSPGTPGGAEQYF
>TRBD1|TRBJ2-1|TRBV4-2|few
TGTGCCAGCAGCCAGTACGGACAGGGGGATTCCGATGAGCAGTTCTTC
CASSQYGQGDSDEQFF
>TRBD1|TRBJ1-3|TRBV4-2|NA
TGTGCCAGCAGCCAGTGGACAGGGGCAGGAAACACCATATATTTT
CASSQWTGAGNTIYF
>TRBD2|TRBJ2-7|TRBV7-6|few
TGTGCCAGCAGCTTAGCGCTAGATAGCGGGGTCGAGCAGTACTTC
CASSLALDSGVEQYF
>TRBD2|TRBJ2-5|TRBV19|NA
TGTGCCAGTAGTATTTCGGGGGGGGAGACCCAGTACTTC
CASSISGGETQYF
>NA|TRBJ1-6|TRBV6-5|few
TGTGCCAGCAGACCAATTTCAGGGGTAAGGTCACCCCTCCACTTT
CASRPISGVRSPLHF
>TRBD1|TRBJ1-5|TRBV27|few
TGTGCCAGCAGTTCCGGGGACAGGGGAGTTGGCAATCAGCCCCAGCATTTT
CASSSGDRGVGNQPQHF
>NA|TRBJ2-2|TRBV5-8|few
TGTGCCAGCAGCGCCAGGCACGCGAACACCGGGGAGCTGTTTTTT
CASSARHANTGELFF
>TRBD1|TRBJ1-4|TRBV5-4|NA
TGTGCCAGCAGCTTGGGGACAGGGCAGACTAATGAAAAACTGTTTTTT
CASSLGTGQTNEKLFF
>TRBD2|TRBJ2-1|TRBV6-1|few
TGTGCCAGCAGTGTTGGTCTAGCGGTGAACAATGAGCAGTTCTTC
CASSVGLAVNNEQFF
>TRBD2|TRBJ2-3|TRBV5-1|NA
TGCGCCAGCAGCAAGGAAAAGCGGGGGGCCGACGATACGCAGTATTTT
CASSKEKRGADDTQYF
>TRBD1|TRBJ1-5|TRBV2|NA
TGTGCCAGCAGGGGGGGACAGGGCAATCAGCCCCAGCATTTT
CASRGGQGNQPQHF
>TRBD2|TRBJ2-3|TRBV6-4|few
TGTGCCAGCAGTGACTACGGGGGGGCGCGAACAGATACGCAGTATTTT
CASSDYGGARTDTQYF
>TRBD2|TRBJ2-3|TRBV18|NA
TGTGCCAGCTCACCTGGACTAGCGGGGGGCACAGATACGCAGTATTTT
CASSPGLAGGTDTQYF
>NA|TRBJ1-2|TRBV7-2|NA
TGTGCCAGCAGCTTAGGGGAGGGCTCTGGCTACACCTTC
CASSLGEGSGYTF
>NA|TRBJ1-2|TRBV20-1|few
TGCAGTGGCGCCAACTATGGCTACACCTTC
CSGANYGYTF
>TRBD1|TRBJ2-7|TRBV7-2|NA
TGTGCCAGCAGCATTCAGGGGACAGGGGAAAGCTACGAGCAGTACTTC
CASSIQGTGESYEQYF
>NA|TRBJ2-7|TRBV29-1|NA
TGCAGCGTTCGTTCGACTAGACGACGTTACGAGCAGTACTTC
CSVRSTRRRYEQYF
>NA|TRBJ2-7|TRBV9|few
TGTGCCAGCAGCGTAGAGGGGACCTACGAGCAGTACTTC
CASSVEGTYEQYF
>TRBD1|TRBJ2-5|TRBV7-9|NA
TGTGCCAGCAGCTCCCGGGACAGACAAGAGACCCAGTACTTC
CASSSRDRQETQYF